This passage covers 2 T cell receptor beta chains from one sample sequenced in a study of cytomegalovirus exposure and HLA in healthy donors. The primer mix had 60 Vbeta and 13 Jbeta primers. Generated by immunoSEQ multiplex PCR, the TCRdb table keeps only in-frame clones and is missing some. This table holds about 35,000 clones, 65% to 90% found once. Sequencing used PBMCs. The receptors come from a woman under 30 in good health and CMV-seronegative.

This clone has only one observation. This rearrangement joins TRBV7-9 to TRBJ1-1; weak D call: TRBD1 (5 bases). There are 13 residues in the CDR3. V was trimmed by 0 bases and J by 6 bases, leaving 8 bases between them. The germline gives CDR1 SEHNR, CDR2 FQNEAQ (reference sequence). CDR3 DNA: TGTGCCAGCAGCTTAGCTGGGGGGTCTGAAGCTTTCTTT. This translates into CASSLAGGSEAFF.

V is TRBV5-4 and J is TRBJ2-7, with a possible D match to TRBD1 (6 bases). Trimming removed 0 bases at V and 1 base at J, with 8 bases between. This CDR3 has 14 residues. Germline V gene lookup returns CDR1 SGHNT and CDR2 YYREEE (reference sequence). The CDR3 is CASSLGQASYEQYF. As DNA, the CDR3 is TGTGCCAGCAGCTTGGGACAGGCTTCCTACGAGCAGTACTTC. Variable domain in full (rest from reference TRBV5-4 and TRBJ2-7): ETGVTQSPTHLIKTRGQQVTLRCSSQSGHNTVSWYQQALGQGPQFIFQYYREEENGRGNFPPRFSGLQFPNYSSELNVNALELDDSALYLCASSLGQASYEQYFGPGTRLTVT.